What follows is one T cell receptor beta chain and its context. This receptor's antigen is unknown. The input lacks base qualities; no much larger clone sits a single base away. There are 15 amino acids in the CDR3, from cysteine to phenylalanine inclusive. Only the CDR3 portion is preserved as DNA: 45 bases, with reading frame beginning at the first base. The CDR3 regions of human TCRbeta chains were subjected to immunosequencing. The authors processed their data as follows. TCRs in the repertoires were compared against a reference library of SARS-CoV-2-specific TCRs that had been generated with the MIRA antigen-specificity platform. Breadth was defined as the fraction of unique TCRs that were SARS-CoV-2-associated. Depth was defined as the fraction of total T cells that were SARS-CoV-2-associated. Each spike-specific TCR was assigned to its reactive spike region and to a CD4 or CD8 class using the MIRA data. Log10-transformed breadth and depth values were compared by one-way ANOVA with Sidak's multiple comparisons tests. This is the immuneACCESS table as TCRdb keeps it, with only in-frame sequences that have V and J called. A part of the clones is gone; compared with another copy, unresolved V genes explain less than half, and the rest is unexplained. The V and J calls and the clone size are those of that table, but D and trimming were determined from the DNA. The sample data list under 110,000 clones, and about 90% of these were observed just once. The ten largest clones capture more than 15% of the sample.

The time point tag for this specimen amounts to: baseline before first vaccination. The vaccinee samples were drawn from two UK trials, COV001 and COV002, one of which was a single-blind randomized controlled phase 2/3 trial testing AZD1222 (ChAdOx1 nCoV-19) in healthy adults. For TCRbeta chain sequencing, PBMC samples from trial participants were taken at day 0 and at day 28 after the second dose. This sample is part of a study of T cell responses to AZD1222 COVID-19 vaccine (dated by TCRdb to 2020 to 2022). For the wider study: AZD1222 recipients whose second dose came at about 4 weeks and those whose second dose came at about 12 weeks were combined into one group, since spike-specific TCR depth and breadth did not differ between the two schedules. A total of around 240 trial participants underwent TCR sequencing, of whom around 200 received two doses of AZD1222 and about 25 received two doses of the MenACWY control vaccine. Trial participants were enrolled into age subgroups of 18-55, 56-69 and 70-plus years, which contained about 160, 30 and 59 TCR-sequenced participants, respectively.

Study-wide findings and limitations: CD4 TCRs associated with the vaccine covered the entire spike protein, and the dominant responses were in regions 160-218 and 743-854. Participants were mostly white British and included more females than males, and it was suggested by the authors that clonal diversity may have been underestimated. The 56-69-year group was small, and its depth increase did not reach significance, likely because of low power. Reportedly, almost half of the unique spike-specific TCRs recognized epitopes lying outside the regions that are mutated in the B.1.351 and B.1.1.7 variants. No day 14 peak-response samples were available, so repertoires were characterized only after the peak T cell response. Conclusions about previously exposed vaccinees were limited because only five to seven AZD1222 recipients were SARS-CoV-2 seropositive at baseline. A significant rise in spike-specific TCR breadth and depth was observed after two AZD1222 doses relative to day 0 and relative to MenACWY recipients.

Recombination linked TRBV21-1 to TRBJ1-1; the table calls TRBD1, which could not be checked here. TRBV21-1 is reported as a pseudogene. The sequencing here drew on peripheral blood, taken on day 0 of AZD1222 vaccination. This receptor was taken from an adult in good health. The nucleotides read TGTGCCAGCAGCAAAGTTTCAGGGGGCGGCACTGAAGCTTTCTTT. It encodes CASSKVSGGGTEAFF.